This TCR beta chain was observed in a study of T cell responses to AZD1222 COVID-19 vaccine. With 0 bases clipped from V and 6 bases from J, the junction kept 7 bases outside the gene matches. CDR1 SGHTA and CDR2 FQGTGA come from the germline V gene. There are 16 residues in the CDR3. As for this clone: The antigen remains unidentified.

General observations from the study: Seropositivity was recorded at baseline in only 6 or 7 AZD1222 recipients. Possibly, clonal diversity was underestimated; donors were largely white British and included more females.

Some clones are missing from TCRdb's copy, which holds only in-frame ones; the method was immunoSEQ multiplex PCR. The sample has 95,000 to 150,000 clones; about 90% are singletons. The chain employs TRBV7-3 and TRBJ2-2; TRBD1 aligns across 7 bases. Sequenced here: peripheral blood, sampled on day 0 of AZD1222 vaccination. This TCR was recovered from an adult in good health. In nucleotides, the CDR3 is TGTGCCAGCAGCTTAACGTTTGGCCAGGGGGCCGGGGAGCTGTTTTTT. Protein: CASSLTFGQGAGELFF.